These T cell receptor beta chains were read from a single sample in a study of T cells expressing NK-cell markers. TCRdb re-called the 5' RACE reads; one entry per CDR3 protein, DNA not given. This sample's table reports almost 450,000 distinct CDR3 sequences. The sequenced material came from blood T cells: a sorted CD56 or NKG2C T cell subset, CD4+ or CD8+ T cells, or bulk PBMC T cells (not recorded which). The receptors were sampled from a woman between 18 and 75 years old in good health. Each CDR3 is given with its conserved first and last residue.

CDR3 protein	V gene	J gene
CSARDYSSYNSPLHF	TRBV20-1	TRBJ1-6
CASSYARTVTYEQYF	TRBV6-2/TRBV6-3	TRBJ2-7
CASSEIAGELYETQYF	TRBV10-2	TRBJ2-5
CASSPGFGAFF	TRBV12-3/TRBV12-4	TRBJ1-1
CASSPAGEQFF	TRBV6-2/TRBV6-3	TRBJ2-1
CTSSRQGSTGELFF	TRBV10-1	TRBJ2-2
CASTPIAWSTDTQYF	TRBV6-2/TRBV6-3	TRBJ2-3
CASSRGATHTQYF	TRBV6-1	TRBJ2-3
CASSQVGLRYGGYGYTF	TRBV4-3	TRBJ1-2
CASRKIGSPKNIQYF	TRBV2	TRBJ2-4
CASSLGWVAGELFF	TRBV12-3/TRBV12-4	TRBJ2-2
CASSITGTGAYNEQFF	TRBV19	TRBJ2-1
CASRDRGGTEAFF	TRBV12-3/TRBV12-4	TRBJ1-1
CASSYLQLAGDSTDTQYF	TRBV6-5	TRBJ2-3
CASSLATGGEKLFF	TRBV7-9	TRBJ1-4
CASSEERRKETQYF	TRBV25-1	TRBJ2-5
CASSSKPAGTGAGELFF	TRBV28	TRBJ2-2
CASRQGPNQPQHF	TRBV7-2	TRBJ1-5
CASSLRVSPGEQFF	TRBV19	TRBJ2-1
CASSFDPGRINEKLFF	TRBV5-1	TRBJ1-4
CASSSGDAIEQYF	TRBV7-9	TRBJ2-7
CASSLGEGGTALEQFF	TRBV7-2	TRBJ2-1
CASSFGQGGKLFF	TRBV28	TRBJ1-4
CASKRQSRYNEQFF	TRBV6-1	TRBJ2-1
CSVEGAGLAEQFF	TRBV29-1	TRBJ2-1
CASSLNEKLFF	TRBV12-3/TRBV12-4	TRBJ1-4
CASSQRGSVFNEQFF	TRBV4-3	TRBJ2-1
CASSPLKANSYNEQFF	TRBV18	TRBJ2-1
CASSSLWTSGHTGELFF	TRBV12-3/TRBV12-4	TRBJ2-2
CSASGLSGKDNEQFF	TRBV20-1	TRBJ2-1
CSALANVEQYF	TRBV20-1	TRBJ2-7
CATSENRGRIGRVAGELFF	TRBV24-1	TRBJ2-2
CASSLGQSNYGYTF	TRBV7-2	TRBJ1-2
CASSHLPQTNYGYTF	TRBV4-3	TRBJ1-2
CASSLEEQFGEAFF	TRBV5-6	TRBJ1-1
CASSQVSLGGANTGELFF	TRBV4-3	TRBJ2-2
CASSPSENTEAFF	TRBV18	TRBJ1-1
CASSLGFGGTEAFF	TRBV5-1	TRBJ1-1
CASSFPGADRDTQYF	TRBV4-1	TRBJ2-3
CASSLDSGDTGELFF	TRBV5-1	TRBJ2-2
CASSPGQASNTEAFF	TRBV12-3/TRBV12-4	TRBJ1-1
CASSVGQGVNQPQHF	TRBV9	TRBJ1-5